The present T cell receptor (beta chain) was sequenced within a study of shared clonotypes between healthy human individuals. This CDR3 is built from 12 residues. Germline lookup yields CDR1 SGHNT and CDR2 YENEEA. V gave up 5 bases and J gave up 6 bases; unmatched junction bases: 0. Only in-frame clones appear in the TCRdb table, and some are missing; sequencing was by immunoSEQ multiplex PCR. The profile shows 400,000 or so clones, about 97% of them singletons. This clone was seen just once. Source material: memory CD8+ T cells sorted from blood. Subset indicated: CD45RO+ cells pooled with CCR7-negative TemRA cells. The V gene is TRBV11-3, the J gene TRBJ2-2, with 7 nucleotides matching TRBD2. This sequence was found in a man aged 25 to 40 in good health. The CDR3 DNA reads TGTGCCAGCAGCCGGGAGGCCGGGGAGCTGTTTTTT. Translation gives CASSREAGELFF.